This T cell receptor beta chain appears in the sequencing data of a study of lymphopenia after photon versus proton radiotherapy. A remark on this clone: Its antigen is not identified.

Broader study findings: Photon-treated patients lost naive T cells and TCR diversity; proton-treated stayed stable. Only patients who died were analyzed for survival; proton advantage is unproven. A bigger post-nadir fall in TCR diversity correlated inversely with survival time in deceased patients. Post-nadir diversity loss with photons came from oligoclonal expansion, particularly CD8+ Temra cells.

CDR1 is SGHRS and CDR2 is YFSETQ in the germline V gene. The V gene lost 4 bases and the J gene lost 4 bases, with 26 bases spanning the gap. This CDR3 has 18 amino acids. Generated by immunoSEQ multiplex PCR, the TCRdb table keeps only in-frame clones and is missing some. This table has 75,000 or so clones, about 86% appearing once. The V and J genes are TRBV5-1 and TRBJ2-5; D is perhaps TRBD1 or TRBD2 (5 bases each). Sequencing used peripheral blood, obtained from a patient treated with proton-based radiotherapy. The clonotype originates from a man aged 55 to 70 with pancreatic cancer. CDR3 nucleotide sequence: TGCGCCAGCAGCCCCGGGGCCCTCAGTTCCCCAGGCGCAGAGACCCAGTACTTC. Translating it yields CASSPGALSSPGAETQYF.